This TCR beta chain emerged from a study of early T cells in non-severe SARS-CoV-2 infection. TCRdb used MiXCR to reprocess the 5' RACE reads, holding one entry per CDR3 protein. Here the sample spans about 66,000 distinct CDR3 sequences, about 12% being singletons. Trimming removed 2 bases from V and 6 bases from J; junction bases left unmatched: 6. From germline, CDR1 is SGHDT and CDR2 YYEEEE. The CDR3 totals 14 residues. This sequence joins TRBV5-6 and TRBJ2-7, with 9 bases matching TRBD2. This sequence originates from an adult who was a healthcare worker with PCR-confirmed SARS-CoV-2 infection or an uninfected control (not recorded which). The sequenced sample was whole blood. The CDR3 region is CASSFPGLAVEQYF. The CDR3 DNA sequence: TGTGCCAGCAGCTTCCCGGGACTAGCTGTCGAGCAGTACTTC. The whole variable domain, remainder taken from reference TRBV5-6 and TRBJ2-7, is DAGVTQSPTHLIKTRGQQVTLRCSPKSGHDTVSWYQQALGQGPQFIFQYYEEEERQRGNFPDRFSGHQFPNYSSELNVNALLLGDSALYLCASSFPGLAVEQYFGPGTRLTVT.